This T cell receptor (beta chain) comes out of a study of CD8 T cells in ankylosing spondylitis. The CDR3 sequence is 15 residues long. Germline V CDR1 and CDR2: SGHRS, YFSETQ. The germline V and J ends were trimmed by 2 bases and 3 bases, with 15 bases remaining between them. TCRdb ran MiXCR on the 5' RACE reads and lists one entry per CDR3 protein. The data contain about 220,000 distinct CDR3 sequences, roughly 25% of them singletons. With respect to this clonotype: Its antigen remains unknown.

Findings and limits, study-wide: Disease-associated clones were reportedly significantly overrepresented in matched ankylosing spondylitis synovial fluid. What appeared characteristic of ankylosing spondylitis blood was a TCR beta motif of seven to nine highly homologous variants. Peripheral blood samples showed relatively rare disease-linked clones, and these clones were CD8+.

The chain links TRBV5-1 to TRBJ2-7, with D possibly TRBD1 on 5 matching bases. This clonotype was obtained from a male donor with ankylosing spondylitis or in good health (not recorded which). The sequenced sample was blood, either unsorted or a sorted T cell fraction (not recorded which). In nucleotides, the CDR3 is TGCGCCAGCAGCTTATCCCCCCAGGGAAGCTACGAGCAGTACTTC. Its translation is CASSLSPQGSYEQYF.